A selection of T cell receptor beta chains follows, all from one sample in a study of tumor-infiltrating lymphocytes in primary liver carcinoma. TCRdb re-called the multiplex PCR reads with MiXCR, one entry per CDR3 protein. The sample has just under 45,000 distinct CDR3 sequences, about three quarters seen once; the top ten hold about a fifth. Sample: liver tumor tissue from sampling region 2. These receptors came from a man aged 40-49 years with primary liver carcinoma and hepatitis B virus infection. The CDR3 runs from the conserved cysteine through the conserved F or W. Each record gives: clone size, D gene, J gene, V gene, CDR3 DNA, CDR3 protein. The D gene is left open where the match is weak. Only some rows state a clone size, as once, few, many or a class for expanded clones.

>NA|TRBD1|TRBJ1-1|TRBV20-1
TGCAGTGCTAGACAGGGGGACACTGAAACTTTCTTT
CSARQGDTETFF
>NA|NA|TRBJ2-2|TRBV12-3/TRBV12-4
TGTGCCAGCAGTTTGGTCCCCCGGGAGCTGTTCTTT
CASSLVPRELFF
>once|NA|TRBJ2-1|TRBV9
TGTGCCAGCAGCGTAGGGGTGAGCTCCTACAGTGAGCAGTTCTTC
CASSVGVSSYSEQFF
>few|NA|TRBJ1-3|TRBV20-1
TGCAGTGGGGTGGGCGGTTCCTCTGGAAACACCATATATTTT
CSGVGGSSGNTIYF
>NA|TRBD2|TRBJ2-1|TRBV6-5
TGTACCAGCAGTCAAGTCGGGGGGGTGGCTGAGCAGTTATTC
CTSSQVGGVAEQLF
>NA|NA|TRBJ2-7|TRBV29-1
TGCAGTGTTGCCCCGACGGGGCTCCACGAGCAGTGCTTC
CSVAPTGLHEQCF
>NA|NA|TRBJ2-5|TRBV14
TGTGCCAGCAGCCTAGTATCAAGGGAGACCCAGTACTTC
CASSLVSRETQYF
>few|TRBD2|TRBJ2-1|TRBV5-1
TGCACCAGCAGTCACGGAGGAAGCGGGATTCGTGTTAATGAGCAGTTCTTC
CTSSHGGSGIRVNEQFF
>many|NA|TRBJ1-1|TRBV10-2
TGCGCCAGCAGTGAAGTAGAAAACACTGGAGCTCTCTTT
CASSEVENTGALF
>NA|NA|TRBJ1-5|TRBV12-3/TRBV12-4
TGTGCCAGCACTTTATACGATCAGCCCCAGCATTTC
CASTLYDQPQHF
>NA|NA|TRBJ1-1|TRBV7-9
TGTGCCAGCAGCCAACCGGGACTTTCAAGGGGCACTGAAGCTTTCTTT
CASSQPGLSRGTEAFF
>NA|TRBD2|TRBJ2-5|TRBV5-1
TGCGCCAGCAGCCTCAGACCCCTAGCGGGAGGTGGTAAAGAGACCCAGTACTTC
CASSLRPLAGGGKETQYF
>NA|NA|TRBJ2-1|TRBV28
TGTGCCTCTGATCGTGGGGGTTTATACAATGGGCAGTTCTTC
CASDRGGLYNGQFF
>many|NA|TRBJ2-7|TRBV28
TGTGCCAGCAGTGCCCCGGTCGAGCAGTACTTC
CASSAPVEQYF
>NA|NA|TRBJ1-3|TRBV5-6
TGTGCCAGCAGCTTTGAATGGTACTCTGGAAACACCATATATTTT
CASSFEWYSGNTIYF
>NA|TRBD1|TRBJ1-5|TRBV7-2
TGTGCCAGCAGCTTAAAGCCTAGTGGGGACAGGGGAACGGGACAGCCCCAGCATTTT
CASSLKPSGDRGTGQPQHF
>once|TRBD2|TRBJ2-3|TRBV6-5
TGTGCCAGCATTCCAGTACTAGCGGGAACAGATACGCAGTATTTT
CASIPVLAGTDTQYF
>NA|TRBD1|TRBJ1-3|TRBV5-1
TGCGCCAGGAGCTTGGAGAGCCAGGGGGGAGCAGAAAACACCATATATTTT
CARSLESQGGAENTIYF
>many|NA|TRBJ1-6|TRBV28
TGTGCCAGCATTAGTGAACGGATTAATTCACCCCTCCACTTT
CASISERINSPLHF
>NA|NA|TRBJ2-1|TRBV6-2/TRBV6-3
TGTGCCAGCATCCACGGAGGGGGGTCCTACAATGAGCAGTTCTTC
CASIHGGGSYNEQFF
>NA|TRBD1|TRBJ1-1|TRBV19
TGTGTCAGTACCCCAGGGGGCACAGAAGCTTTCTTT
CVSTPGGTEAFF
>many|NA|TRBJ2-5|TRBV6-2/TRBV6-3
TGTGCCGCCGGGGGCCAAGAGACCCAGTACTTC
CAAGGQETQYF
>NA|NA|TRBJ2-7|TRBV5-6
TGTGCCAGCCGTCTGACATGGATCGGGTCCTACGAACAGTACTTC
CASRLTWIGSYEQYF
>NA|TRBD2|TRBJ2-2|TRBV28
TGTGCCAGCAGTTCCGGACTAGCGGAAGGTAACATCGGGGAGCTGTTTTTT
CASSSGLAEGNIGELFF
>NA|NA|TRBJ2-2|TRBV6-5
TGTGTCAGCAGTTACTCCCGGTTTAGGACAGGGAGGGCCGGGGAGCTCTTTTTT
CVSSYSRFRTGRAGELFF
>NA|NA|TRBJ2-7|TRBV30
TGTGCCTGGAATGTAGGGACGGCTAGCAACGAGCAGTACTTC
CAWNVGTASNEQYF
>NA|NA|TRBJ2-1|TRBV11-1
TGTGCCAGTAGCTTATACCGCTCCGCGATAGGGTCCTACAATGAGCAGTTCTTC
CASSLYRSAIGSYNEQFF
>NA|NA|TRBJ2-7|TRBV4-1
TGCACTAGCAGCCGAGGATTCCAGCAGGGAAATGAGCAGTACTTC
CTSSRGFQQGNEQYF
>NA|NA|TRBJ2-5|TRBV4-2
TGTGCCAACAGCCGAGGGGGGGTAGGGGAGACCCAGTACTTC
CANSRGGVGETQYF
>NA|NA|TRBJ1-1|TRBV7-2
TGTGCCAGCAGCTTAGCGGGGATAACTGAAGCTTTCTTT
CASSLAGITEAFF